One and the same sample provided the 10 T cell receptor beta chains below, sequenced in a study of cytomegalovirus exposure and HLA in healthy donors. Sequenced by immunoSEQ multiplex PCR; TCRdb stores in-frame clones only, minus some. The repertoire consists of 75,000 to 90,000 clones, with 85% to 95% occurring once and the leading ten covering more than 0.65%. The material sequenced was PBMCs. Receptors were obtained from a woman aged 18-29 years in good health and CMV-seronegative.

In this sample, this clone turned up once. The V and J genes are TRBV7-9 and TRBJ2-5; perhaps TRBD2 as D (5 bases). This CDR3 spans 17 amino acids. Trimming pared 1 base from V and 2 bases from J, leaving 17 bases between. The germline V gene has CDR1 SEHNR and CDR2 FQNEAQ (reference sequence). CDR3 loop: CASSLGREREPQETQYF. The CDR3 DNA reads as TGTGCCAGCAGCTTAGGTAGGGAGCGAGAACCACAAGAGACCCAGTACTTC.

The chain has TRBV28 and TRBJ2-5; a weak D match, TRBD2 (6 bases). V lost 5 bases, J lost 5 bases, and 21 bases lay in between. Germline loops: CDR1 MDHEN, CDR2 SYDVKM. The CDR3 totals 16 residues. CDR3 in DNA: TGTGCCAGCAGTCCCGGGGGAGAGGGTTTGCTGGAGACCCAGTACTTC. Protein sequence: CASSPGGEGLLETQYF.

The chain recombines TRBV6-5 with TRBJ2-7; 11 nucleotides align to TRBD2. Germline CDR1 MNHEY, CDR2 SVGAGI. With V trimmed by 4 bases and J by 4 bases, 3 bases remained unmatched. This CDR3 has 14 residues. The DNA for the CDR3 is TGTGCCAGCAGTTTAGCGGGGGGGCCATACGAGCAGTACTTC. Residues: CASSLAGGPYEQYF.

The chain is built from TRBV6-5 and TRBJ1-4; D gene ambiguous. CDR1 MNHEY and CDR2 SVGAGI come from the germline V gene. The CDR3 totals 16 residues. Between the trimmed V and J ends, which lost 3 bases and 3 bases, there was a span of 14 bases. The CDR3 reads CASSYGVRTSNEKLFF. In DNA, the CDR3 is TGTGCCAGCAGTTATGGGGTCCGGACTTCTAATGAAAAACTGTTTTTT.

The rearrangement uses TRBV5-1 and TRBJ2-3; 7 nucleotides line up with TRBD1. J gave up 1 base and V 1 base, and 3 bases lay outside the gene matches. Looked up from germline, CDR1 is SGHRS and CDR2 is YFSETQ. The CDR3 runs to 15 residues. In nucleotides, the CDR3 is TGCGCCAGCAGCTTGAGACAGGGAGGCACAGATACGCAGTATTTT. As protein: CASSLRQGGTDTQYF.

This clone was counted once. The chain has TRBV4-3 and TRBJ1-1; 9 bases agree with TRBD1. J lost 5 bases, V lost 0 bases, and 4 bases had no gene match. The germline V gene encodes CDR1 LGHNA and CDR2 YSLEER. The CDR3 sequence is 15 residues long. CDR3 sequence: CASSQDPQGATEAFF. CDR3 coding DNA: TGCGCCAGCAGCCAAGATCCACAGGGGGCGACTGAAGCTTTCTTT.

This chain joins TRBV5-4 and TRBJ2-7; 7 bases line up with TRBD1. Germline V CDR1 and CDR2: SGHNT, YYREEE (reference sequence). Trimming at V came to 4 bases and at J to 4 bases, leaving 2 bases not matched to a gene. This CDR3 is 12 amino acids long. The CDR3 is CASSIQGYEQYF. Here the CDR3 DNA reads TGTGCCAGCAGCATACAGGGGTACGAGCAGTACTTC.

The chain uses TRBV10-3 and TRBJ2-1; 10 bases map to TRBD2. The CDR3 is 16 residues long. CDR1 is ENHRY, CDR2 SYGVKD, per germline. The J segment lost 7 bases and the V segment lost 0 bases, leaving 6 bases of the junction unmatched. The CDR3: CAISESLAGVRNEQFF. CDR3 in DNA: TGTGCCATCAGTGAGTCTCTAGCGGGAGTAAGGAATGAGCAGTTCTTC.

The chain links TRBV5-1 to TRBJ1-2; D is perhaps TRBD1 (6 bases). V gave up 2 bases and J gave up 7 bases, with 15 bases separating them. CDR3 length: 14 amino acids. Per germline, CDR1 SGHRS and CDR2 YFSETQ. The CDR3 nucleotides read TGCGCCAGCAGCTTCCGGACAGCCCAGGGTGGCTACACCTTC. It is translated as CASSFRTAQGGYTF.

This chain uses TRBV5-1 with TRBJ1-5; weak D call: TRBD1 (5 bases). The CDR3 is 16 residues long. The germline V and J ends were trimmed by 4 bases and 4 bases, with 18 bases remaining between them. Germline V CDR1 and CDR2: SGHRS, YFSETQ. CDR3 region: CASSPNPGEGNQPQHF. The DNA for the CDR3 is TGCGCCAGCAGCCCCAATCCGGGGGAGGGTAATCAGCCCCAGCATTTT.